The clone carrying this T cell receptor beta chain has only one observation. Its antigen is undetermined. This specimen belongs to a study of CD8+ T cells in alopecia areata. Overall study results and limits: Patients shared TCRs less clearly than mice did, possibly for HLA-related reasons.

Following extraction, RNA underwent reverse transcription to cDNA, which served as the sequencing template. Data came from immunoSEQ multiplex PCR; TCRdb stores just in-frame clones and leaves some out. In the table there are about 97,000 clones, 41% of which are singletons. Trimming cost V 5 bases and J 9 bases, with 23 bases left between them. CDR3 length: 17 residues. Germline assignment: CDR1 SGHTA and CDR2 FQGNSA. This sequence originates from a human donor with alopecia areata. V usage is TRBV7-2 and J usage is TRBJ1-6; D is unclear. Input material: CD4+ T cells sorted from blood. The DNA of the CDR3 is TGTGCCAGCAGCCGCGCCCGTCCGCGGACGGCTAGTTCACCCCTCCACTTT. It codes for CASSRARPRTASSPLHF.